Listed below are T cell receptor beta chains from one sample, sequenced in a study of vaccination effects on CD4 cells after COVID-19. Some clones are missing from TCRdb's copy, which holds only in-frame ones; the method was immunoSEQ multiplex PCR. The sample lists 40,000 to 45,000 clones; roughly four fifths were seen once. Their recognized antigens are unknown. Sequenced here: CD4+ T cells from PBMCs cultured with SARS-CoV-2 spike peptides, sampled before COVID-19 vaccination. These receptors were obtained from a human donor who received a COVID-19 vaccine. CDR3s include the opening cysteine and the closing phenylalanine or tryptophan. D genes are given only for firm matches. Size is stated for part of the rows, as once, few or many counts, or as a class when the clone is expanded.

TRBV18	TRBD1	TRBJ1-2	NA	TGTGCCAGCTCACCCGACAGGGACTTACCTTATGGCTACACCTTC	CASSPDRDLPYGYTF
TRBV18	NA	TRBJ1-2	few	TGTGCCAGCTCACCATCGGACAGCCCGGGGGGCTACACCTTC	CASSPSDSPGGYTF
TRBV7-2	NA	TRBJ2-1	few	TGTGCCAGCAGCCAGGGGCTGGCGTACGGTTCCTACAATGAGCAGTTCTTC	CASSQGLAYGSYNEQFF
TRBV3-1/TRBV3-2	NA	TRBJ2-1	NA	TGTGCCAGCAGCCAAGATCCCCCCGTCGGCAGGGAAGCCTACAATGAGCAGTTCTTC	CASSQDPPVGREAYNEQFF
TRBV5-1	TRBD2	TRBJ2-5	NA	TGCGCCAGCAGCTGGATGGCTAGCGGTAAAGAGACCCAGTACTTC	CASSWMASGKETQYF
TRBV5-8	NA	TRBJ1-2	NA	TGTGCCAGCAGCTTCAGGACGGGCTATGGCTACACCTTC	CASSFRTGYGYTF
TRBV7-8	NA	TRBJ1-6	NA	TGTGCCAGCAGCCGCCAGGGTGTCTCACCCCTCCACTTT	CASSRQGVSPLHF
TRBV27	NA	TRBJ2-3	NA	TGTGCCAGCATTTCAACTGGGGTTTACGATACGCAGTATTTT	CASISTGVYDTQYF
TRBV11-3	NA	TRBJ1-1	few	TGTGCCAGCAGCTTAAACACGAACACTGAAGCTTTCTTT	CASSLNTNTEAFF
TRBV6-4	NA	TRBJ2-6	NA	TGTGCCAGCAGTGATTTTGGTCGCTCTGGGGCCAACGTCCTGACTTTC	CASSDFGRSGANVLTF
TRBV19	NA	TRBJ1-3	NA	TGTGCCAGTGCTGGGGCCAACTCTGGAAACACCATATATTTT	CASAGANSGNTIYF
TRBV29-1	NA	TRBJ1-2	NA	TGCAGCGTTGATCGGGGGCTGGGGGAATATGGCTACACCTTC	CSVDRGLGEYGYTF
TRBV5-1	NA	TRBJ2-5	NA	TGCGCCAGCAGCGGGGTGGGGGGCCGGGAGACCCAGTACTTC	CASSGVGGRETQYF
TRBV6-5	NA	TRBJ1-1	few	TGTGCCAGCAGTCTTCGTACTAGGGGGAAAGCTTTCTTT	CASSLRTRGKAFF
TRBV19	NA	TRBJ1-5	NA	TGTGCCAGTAGTATAGTGTCGGTAAGCAATCAGCCCCAGCATTTT	CASSIVSVSNQPQHF
TRBV25-1	NA	TRBJ2-3	NA	TGTGCCAGCAGGGGGGGACTCTTCACAGATACGCAGTATTTT	CASRGGLFTDTQYF
TRBV5-1	NA	TRBJ1-6	few	TGCGCCAGCAGCTTGGGGGACGGAGTAGATTCACCCCTCCACTTT	CASSLGDGVDSPLHF